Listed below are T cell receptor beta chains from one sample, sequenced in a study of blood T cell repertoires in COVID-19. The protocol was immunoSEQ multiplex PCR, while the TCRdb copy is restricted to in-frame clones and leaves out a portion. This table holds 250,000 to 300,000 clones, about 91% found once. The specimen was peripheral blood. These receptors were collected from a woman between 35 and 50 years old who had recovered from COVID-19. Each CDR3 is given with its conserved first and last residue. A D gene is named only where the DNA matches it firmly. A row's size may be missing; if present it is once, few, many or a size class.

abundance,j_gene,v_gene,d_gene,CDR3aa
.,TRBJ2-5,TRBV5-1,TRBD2,CASSSGTSGGTTQYF
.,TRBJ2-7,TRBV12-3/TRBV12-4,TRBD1,CASSLGTDYEQYF
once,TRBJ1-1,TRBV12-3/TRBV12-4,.,CASCLAGVTEAFF
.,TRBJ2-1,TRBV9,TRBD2,CASSPRIWLAGGNNEQFF
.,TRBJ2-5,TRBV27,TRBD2,CASSLAPTSGRRETQYF
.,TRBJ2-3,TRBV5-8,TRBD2,CASSLLAGGPPDTQYF
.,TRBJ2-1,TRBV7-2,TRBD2,CASSSPGTSGSHLF
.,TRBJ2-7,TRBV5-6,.,CASTTVASGSYEQYF
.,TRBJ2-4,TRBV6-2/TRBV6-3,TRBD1,CASSYGTDTLAKNIQYF
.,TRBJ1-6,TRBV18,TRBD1,CASSPGQGELHSPLHF
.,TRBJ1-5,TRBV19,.,CASSITGIRGQPQHF
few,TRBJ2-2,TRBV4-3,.,CASSQEGNIYTGELFF
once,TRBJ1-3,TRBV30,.,CACDLGGNTIYF
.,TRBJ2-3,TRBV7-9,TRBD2,CASSSYGTGTSGTDTQYF
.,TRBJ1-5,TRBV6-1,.,CASSELEQNQPQHF
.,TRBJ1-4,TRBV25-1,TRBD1,CATRQGAEEKLFF
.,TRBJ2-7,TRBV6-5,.,CASSSQGTSSYEQYF
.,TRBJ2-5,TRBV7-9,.,CASSLTGSETQYF
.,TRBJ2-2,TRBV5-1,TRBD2,CASSPEGLAAFPTNTGELFF
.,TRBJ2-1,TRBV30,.,CATDRDWDYNEQFF
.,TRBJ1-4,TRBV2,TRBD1,CASSEMGDRGYEKLFF
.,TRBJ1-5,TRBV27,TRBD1,CASSSGTGGDSNQPQHF
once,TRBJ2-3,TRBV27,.,CASSEVDGDTTTDTQYF
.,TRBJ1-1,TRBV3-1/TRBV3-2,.,CASSLVSGAGKNTEAFF
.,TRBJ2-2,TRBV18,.,CASSPAVDGMLPGELFF
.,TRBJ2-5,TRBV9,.,CASSVGGGVQETQYF
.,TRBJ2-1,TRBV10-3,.,CAIRENSGEQFF
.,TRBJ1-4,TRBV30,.,CAWSVKPEATNEKLFF
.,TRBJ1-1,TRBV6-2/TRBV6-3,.,CASSWTANTEAFF
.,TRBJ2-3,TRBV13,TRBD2,CASSLVAGEGHTDTQYF
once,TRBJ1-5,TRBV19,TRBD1,CASRQTGASNQPQHF
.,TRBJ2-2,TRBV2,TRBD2,CASRKTSGSYGELFF
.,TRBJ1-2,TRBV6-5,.,CASSPDRYGYTF
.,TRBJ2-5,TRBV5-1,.,CASSLVRGGETQYF
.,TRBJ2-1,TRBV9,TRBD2,CASSPGGNEQFF
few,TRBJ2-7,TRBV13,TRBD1,CASSIRRLEGANEQYF
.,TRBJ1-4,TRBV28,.,CATSRARDEKLFF
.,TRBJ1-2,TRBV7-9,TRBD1,CASNTGVGGYTF
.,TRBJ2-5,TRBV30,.,CAWTSGPPETQYF
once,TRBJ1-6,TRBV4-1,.,CASSQEGIAGLGSPLHF
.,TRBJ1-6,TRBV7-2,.,CASSGQINSPLHF
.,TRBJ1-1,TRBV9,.,CASSVEPDTNTEAFF
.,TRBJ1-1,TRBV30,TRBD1,CAQGADMNTEAFF
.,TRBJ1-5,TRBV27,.,CASSLTPAGVNQPQHF
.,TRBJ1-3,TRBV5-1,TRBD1,CASSLSGGSGNTIYF
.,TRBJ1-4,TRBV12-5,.,CASGMGRASNEKLFF
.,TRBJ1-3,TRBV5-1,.,CASSLAGQLIGNTIYF
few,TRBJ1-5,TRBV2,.,CASSVEGRQPRNQPQHF
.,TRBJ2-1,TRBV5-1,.,CASSLARQTLNEQFF
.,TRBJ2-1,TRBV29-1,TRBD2,CSVTLTSGLYNEQFF
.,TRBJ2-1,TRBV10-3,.,CAISDLAEGPQDYYNEQFF
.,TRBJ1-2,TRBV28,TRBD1,CASSSVPQGTDGYTF